A selection of T cell receptor beta chains follows, all from one sample in a study of cytomegalovirus exposure and HLA in healthy donors. Libraries were prepared by immunoSEQ multiplex PCR; TCRdb keeps only in-frame clonotypes and omits some of them. This table holds more than 95,000 clones, approximately 87% found once. Sequenced sample: PBMCs. The receptor set was obtained from a young man in good health and CMV-seropositive. Each CDR3 is given with its conserved first and last residue. The order of the fields is V gene, J gene, CDR3 protein.

TRBV27,TRBJ2-1,CASRDREKAEQFF
TRBV13,TRBJ2-2,CASRGQETGELFF
TRBV18,TRBJ2-7,CASSSQQEREQYF
TRBV6-5,TRBJ2-7,CASSSTGTGSYEQYF
TRBV18,TRBJ1-1,CASSPRVDSSTEAFF
TRBV18,TRBJ1-4,CASSPSKGSEKLFF
TRBV30,TRBJ1-1,CAWMPGTVLNTEAFF
TRBV19,TRBJ1-2,CASRQGVYGYTF
TRBV28,TRBJ1-4,CASSLPGFGKLFF
TRBV10-3,TRBJ1-1,CAISESKFRGTEAFF
TRBV6-4,TRBJ2-3,CASSDSGGADTQYF
TRBV6-1,TRBJ2-1,CASSEVVRGVGEQFF
TRBV25-1,TRBJ2-1,CASSESGVAGEWFF
TRBV9,TRBJ1-1,CASSSDRGTEAFF
TRBV5-4,TRBJ1-3,CASSFGGQGALSGNTIYF
TRBV13,TRBJ2-1,CASSPRTVGRNEQFF
TRBV9,TRBJ2-7,CASSVGSGSYEQYF
TRBV23-1,TRBJ1-5,CASSLDRVGSNQPQHF
TRBV28,TRBJ1-1,CASSLRGSDTEAFF
TRBV6-1,TRBJ2-3,CASSGGASTDTQYF
TRBV18,TRBJ2-7,CASSPSGQASYEQYF
TRBV7-8,TRBJ2-7,CASSFERASSYEQYF
TRBV6-5,TRBJ1-1,CASSLQGTEAFF
TRBV9,TRBJ2-1,CASSGSDFNEQFF
TRBV2,TRBJ1-1,CASPGGEEGASEAFF
TRBV6-4,TRBJ2-1,CASSDSTGGYNEQFF
TRBV2,.,CASTRVAYEQYF
TRBV15,TRBJ2-1,CATSKLYGDSMYNEQFF
TRBV7-2,TRBJ1-2,CASSLSPNTNYGYTF
TRBV6-1,TRBJ1-4,CASSEKWGGGFEKLFF
TRBV28,TRBJ2-3,CASGTGRTDTQYF
TRBV28,TRBJ1-4,CASKPPGGLSEKLFF
TRBV2,TRBJ2-7,CASSETNRPYEQYF
TRBV18,TRBJ2-3,CASSPRDTDTQYF
TRBV5-6,TRBJ2-3,CASSLALAGRTDTQYF
TRBV10-3,TRBJ2-5,CAISELQEGQETQYF
TRBV10-1,TRBJ1-1,CASSESPGANTEAFF
TRBV19,TRBJ1-5,CASSSGEPQHF
TRBV20-1,TRBJ1-1,CGSRGNTEAFF
TRBV6-5,TRBJ1-6,CASTGQIYNSPLHF
TRBV9,TRBJ1-4,CASSVAAGTNEKLFF
TRBV29-1,TRBJ1-2,CSALREGGYGYTF
TRBV5-6,TRBJ1-6,CASSFPGGNSPLHF
TRBV13,TRBJ2-1,CASSPDGGGANEQFF
TRBV7-9,TRBJ2-7,CASSGGQGANLEQYF
TRBV5-4,TRBJ1-3,CASSSAQEISGNTIYF
TRBV12-5,TRBJ1-5,CASGPGQGEGPQHF
TRBV7-9,TRBJ1-2,CASSSEGVSNYGYTF
TRBV11-2,TRBJ1-1,CASSSEMRLAFF